The 18 T cell receptor beta chains given below trace back to one sample, sequenced in a study of CD8 T cells in Susac syndrome. The authors reverse transcribed about 0.5 to 1 ug RNA with random hexamers. TCRdb reprocessed the immunoSEQ multiplex PCR reads with MiXCR, giving one entry per CDR3 protein. This table has 150,000 to 200,000 distinct CDR3 sequences, approximately 94% appearing once. Sequencing was performed on CD4+ T cells from PBMCs. These receptors came from a human donor with multiple sclerosis.

The chain links TRBV29-1 to TRBJ2-1; the match to TRBD2 covers 10 bases. CDR1 is SQVTM, CDR2 ANQGSEA, per germline. Unmatched junction bases numbered 10, after V lost 7 bases and J lost 1 base. This CDR3 is 16 amino acids long. The DNA of the CDR3 is TGCAGCGGCGGGGCTAGCGGGAGCGGGTCCTACAATGAGCAGTTCTTC. This encodes CSGGASGSGSYNEQFF.

The CDR3 loop reads CASSQPGRNEKLFF. The CDR3 nucleotides are TGTGCCAGTTCGCAACCGGGCAGGAATGAAAAACTGTTTTTT. The chain joins TRBV19 to TRBJ1-4; no clear D gene. The V gene lost 8 bases and the J gene lost 5 bases, with 15 bases spanning the gap. The CDR3 runs to 14 residues. From germline, CDR1 is LNHDA and CDR2 SQIVND (reference sequence). The variable domain in full, completed from reference TRBV19 and TRBJ1-4, reads DGGITQSPKYLFRKEGQNVTLSCEQNLNHDAMYWYRQDPGQGLRLIYYSQIVNDFQKGDIAEGYSVSREKKESFPLTVTSAQKNPTAFYLCASSQPGRNEKLFFGSGTQLSVL.

The chain couples TRBV6-5 to TRBJ1-1; D ambiguous. The CDR3 is 12 amino acids. Trimming cost V 0 bases and J 11 bases, with 10 bases left between them. Germline V gene lookup returns CDR1 MNHEY and CDR2 SVGAGI. The CDR3 bases are TGTGCCAGCAGTTACTCGAATGGTTGGGCTTTCTTT. This codes for CASSYSNGWAFF.

The chain couples TRBV24-1 to TRBJ1-1, with 10 bases matching TRBD1. The CDR3 consists of 12 residues. CDR1 and CDR2 (germline): KGHDR, SFDVKD. Trimming took 4 bases from V and 12 from J; bases not matched to a gene: 4. This CDR3 is CATSEPGQGTFF. Here the CDR3 DNA reads TGTGCCACCAGTGAGCCGGGACAGGGGACTTTCTTT.

The rearrangement links TRBV18 to TRBJ2-3; D is possibly TRBD1 (6 bases). V was clipped by 6 bases and J by 0 bases, with 10 bases between them. Germline CDR1 reads KGHSH; CDR2 reads LQKENI. The CDR3 consists of 14 residues. The CDR3 reads CASSPRGSTDTQYF. CDR3 bases: TGTGCCAGCTCCCCAAGGGGGAGCACAGATACGCAGTATTTT.

This chain links TRBV30 with TRBJ1-4; tentatively, D is TRBD1 (5 bases). V lost 1 base, J lost 7 bases, and 10 bases lay in between. This CDR3 contains 13 residues. The germline V gene has CDR1 GTSNPN and CDR2 SVGIG (reference sequence). This CDR3 reads CAWSGGDREKLFF. In DNA form, the CDR3 reads TGTGCCTGGAGTGGGGGCGACCGTGAAAAACTGTTTTTT. Full variable domain (remainder filled in from reference TRBV30 and TRBJ1-4): SQTIHQWPATLVQPVGSPLSLECTVEGTSNPNLYWYRQAAGRGLQLLFYSVGIGQISSEVPQNLSASRPQDRQFILSSKKLLLSDSGFYLCAWSGGDREKLFFGSGTQLSVL.

The CDR3 DNA is TGTGCCAGCAGTTACTCGTTTAGCGGGAGTTCTATCTACGAGCAGTACTTC. This gives the protein CASSYSFSGSSIYEQYF. This chain uses TRBV6-5 with TRBJ2-7; 9 bases map to TRBD2. The CDR3 has 17 amino acids. Germline V lookup: CDR1 MNHEY, CDR2 SVGAGI. The ends lost 0 bases at V and 3 bases at J; junction bases unmatched: 9.

The CDR3 DNA is TGTGCCAGCCGACCGACAGGGGGTCAGCCCCAGCATTTT. This sequence encodes CASRPTGGQPQHF. The V gene is TRBV12-3 or TRBV12-4, the J gene TRBJ1-5; 9 nucleotides match TRBD1. J gave up 6 bases and V 8 bases, and 5 bases lay outside the gene matches. CDR3 length: 13 amino acids.

The rearrangement uses TRBV20-1 and TRBJ1-1; D unclear. The germline V gene encodes CDR1 DFQATT and CDR2 SNEGSKA (reference sequence). This CDR3 is 9 amino acids long. CDR3 coding DNA: TGCGCAGGCAGGACCGGAGTTTTCTTT. This codes for CAGRTGVFF.

This CDR3 reads CASSQKQGRGYTF. As DNA, the CDR3 is TGCGCCAGCAGCCAAAAGCAGGGTAGGGGCTACACCTTC. The gene calls are TRBV4-3 and TRBJ1-2, with a possible D match to TRBD1 (5 bases). This CDR3 region has 13 residues. The germline V and J ends were trimmed by 2 bases and 8 bases, with 12 bases remaining between them. CDR1 is LGHNA and CDR2 is YSLEER in the germline V gene.

The rearrangement joins TRBV12-3 or TRBV12-4 to TRBJ2-7; TRBD1 agrees at 7 bases. This CDR3 comprises 14 residues. The ends lost 4 bases at V and 3 bases at J; junction bases unmatched: 6. The CDR3: CASSSLGGRYEQYF. For the CDR3, the DNA is TGTGCCAGCAGTTCGCTAGGGGGCCGCTACGAGCAGTACTTC.

V is TRBV7-3 and J is TRBJ2-1; TRBD2 aligns across 11 bases. The CDR3 length is 15 residues. The V and J ends lost 2 bases and 6 bases, in that order; junction bases with no gene match: 3. Looked up from germline, CDR1 is SGHTA and CDR2 is FQGTGA. The CDR3 is CASSLELAGVNEQFF. The CDR3 DNA reads TGTGCCAGCAGCTTAGAACTAGCGGGAGTCAATGAGCAGTTCTTC.

This chain uses TRBV30 with TRBJ1-2, with D possibly TRBD1 on 5 matching bases. CDR1 and CDR2 (germline): GTSNPN, SVGIG (reference sequence). The ends were cut back, 4 bases at V and 8 bases at J, with 14 bases in the middle. The CDR3 totals 12 residues. The CDR3 bases are TGTGCCTGGAACTTGTTGGGGGACGGCTACACCTTC. This encodes CAWNLLGDGYTF.

The chain combines TRBV30 with TRBJ1-2; TRBD1 might be the D (5 bases). The V gene lost 4 bases and the J gene lost 4 bases, with 19 bases spanning the gap. Germline V lookup: CDR1 GTSNPN, CDR2 SVGIG (reference sequence). The CDR3 covers 15 residues. CDR3 amino acids: CAWTVGDAYFYGYTF. CDR3 nucleotides: TGTGCCTGGACCGTCGGGGACGCGTATTTCTATGGCTACACCTTC.

J is TRBJ2-1 and V is TRBV11-3; D unclear. CDR3 size: 10 residues. Trimming stripped 7 bases from V and 4 bases from J, with 2 bases between. Germline V gives CDR1 SGHNT, CDR2 YENEEA. CDR3 bases: TGTGCCAGCACTTACAATGAGCAGTTCTTC. This sequence encodes CASTYNEQFF.

This clonotype is a singleton in its sample. The rearrangement links TRBV28 to TRBJ1-1; 7 nucleotides line up with TRBD1. The CDR3 is 15 residues long. The germline CDR1 and CDR2 sequences are MDHEN and SYDVKM. V lost 3 bases and J lost 3; bases outside the gene matches: 7. As DNA, the CDR3 is TGTGCCAGCAGTTTTGGGGACAGTCTAGACACTGAAGCTTTCTTT. Amino acid sequence: CASSFGDSLDTEAFF. Complete variable domain (other parts from reference TRBV28 and TRBJ1-1): DVKVTQSSRYLVKRTGEKVFLECVQDMDHENMFWYRQDPGLGLRLIYFSYDVKMKEKGDIPEGYSVSREKKERFSLILESASTNQTSMYLCASSFGDSLDTEAFFGQGTRLTVV.

V is TRBV19 and J is TRBJ2-3, with D tentatively TRBD2 (5 bases). The length of the CDR3 is 14 residues. CDR1 is LNHDA, CDR2 SQIVND, per germline (reference sequence). The ends were cut back, 6 bases at V and 1 base at J, with 11 bases in the middle. Here the CDR3 reads CASRHRTGTDTQYF. CDR3 bases: TGTGCCAGTAGGCACCGGACTGGCACAGATACGCAGTATTTT.

This sequence joins TRBV6-4 and TRBJ2-3; D is unresolved. Germline values: CDR1 MRHNA, CDR2 SNTAGT. V was cut by 3 bases and J by 9 bases, with 10 bases left in between. The length of the CDR3 is 12 residues. The CDR3 spells CASSDALGTQYF. The CDR3 coding sequence is TGTGCCAGCAGTGATGCCCTTGGGACGCAGTATTTT.